This note documents a single TCR beta chain sequence. What it recognizes is unknown. This specimen belongs to a study of cytotoxic CD8 clonotypes in ibrutinib-treated CLL. The study, taken as a whole, reports: Exceeding age-matched healthy donors, baseline clonality also tracked the counts of circulating CD8+ T cells.

Assay: immunoSEQ multiplex PCR; the TCRdb copy retains only in-frame clones and omits some. Among under 150,000 clones listed, 84% were seen once. In germline, CDR1 is MNHNY, CDR2 SVGAGI (reference sequence). The CDR3 extends over 14 amino acids. The ends were cut back, 2 bases at V and 5 bases at J, with 12 bases in the middle. This sequence originates from a human donor with chronic lymphocytic leukemia. The rearrangement links TRBV6-6 to TRBJ1-1; D is unresolved. Source: PBMCs, taken after 24 months of ibrutinib treatment. CDR3 DNA: TGTGCCAGCAGTTACGGTTCCCTGGGAACTGAAGCTTTCTTT. Translating it yields CASSYGSLGTEAFF.